This is a list of T cell receptor beta chains from one sample in a study of siplizumab effects on memory and regulatory T cells. The protocol was immunoSEQ multiplex PCR, while the TCRdb copy is restricted to in-frame clones and leaves out a portion. The data contain about 99,000 clones, over 90% of them singletons. Material: Tregs sorted from blood. The receptors were sampled from a human donor in good health. Both conserved end residues are part of each CDR3. The D gene is left open where the match is weak. Clone sizes are given selectively: once, few, many, or a class where the clone is expanded.

clone size	D gene	V gene	J gene	CDR3 DNA	CDR3 protein
.	TRBD1	TRBV5-1	TRBJ1-1	TGCGCCAGCAGCCCCTGGACAGGAGGGGACAGTATGAACACTGAAGCTTTCTTT	CASSPWTGGDSMNTEAFF
.	TRBD1	TRBV2	TRBJ2-1	TGTGCCAGCATATCGGACAGGGTGAAAGCTAATGAGCAGTTCTTC	CASISDRVKANEQFF
.	TRBD1	TRBV5-1	TRBJ1-2	TGCGCCAGCAGGACGGGGGGACAGACCTTGAAGGGCTACACCTTC	CASRTGGQTLKGYTF
.	.	TRBV19	TRBJ1-5	TGTGCCAGTAGCCCAGCCATCTATAGCAATCAGCCCCAGCATTTT	CASSPAIYSNQPQHF
.	TRBD2	TRBV11-2	TRBJ2-3	TGTGCCAGCAGCCCTCAACTAGCGGGGGGGCTAACGCAGTATTTT	CASSPQLAGGLTQYF
.	.	TRBV7-9	TRBJ1-1	TGTGCCAGCAGCTACCGACCCTCGAACACTGAAGCTTTCTTT	CASSYRPSNTEAFF
.	TRBD1	TRBV9	TRBJ1-2	TGTGCCAGCAGCTTGGGGACAGGGGCCAGCTATGGCTACACCTTC	CASSLGTGASYGYTF
.	.	TRBV20-1	TRBJ2-4	TGCAGTGCTTTCCGGGACGTCCAGTACTTC	CSAFRDVQYF
.	.	TRBV6-5	TRBJ1-1	TGTGCCAGCAGATCACAGAGGAACACTGAAGCTTTCTTT	CASRSQRNTEAFF
.	.	TRBV9	TRBJ2-2	TGTGCCAGCAGCGTAACGACAGGGAACACCGGGGAGCTGTTTTTT	CASSVTTGNTGELFF
.	.	TRBV9	TRBJ2-3	TGTGCCAGCAGCGTAACCAGGGTAGATACGCAGTATTTT	CASSVTRVDTQYF
.	.	TRBV2	TRBJ2-7	TGTGCCAGCAGGGTAGCGCTGTACGAGCAGTACTTC	CASRVALYEQYF
once	.	TRBV7-3	TRBJ2-7	TGTGCCAGCAGCCTCGGCCCCTCCTACGAGCAGTACTTC	CASSLGPSYEQYF
.	.	TRBV6-1	TRBJ2-5	TGTGCCAGCAGTACAGGTATCCAAGAGACCCAGTACTTC	CASSTGIQETQYF
.	.	TRBV6-5	TRBJ2-7	TGTGCCAGCAGTCCCCGGGACGGAACCTACGAGCAGTACTTC	CASSPRDGTYEQYF
.	TRBD1	TRBV29-1	TRBJ1-1	TGCAGCGTTGGGGACAGGAGGAACACTGAAGCTTTCTTT	CSVGDRRNTEAFF
.	.	TRBV5-1	TRBJ2-7	TGCGCCAGCAGTCAATTCTTTGGAGGGGACGAGCAGTACTTC	CASSQFFGGDEQYF
.	.	TRBV20-1	TRBJ2-5	TGCAGTGCTATTGAAGAGACCCAGTACTTC	CSAIEETQYF
.	.	TRBV10-3	TRBJ1-2	TGTGCCATCAGTGAGTCACACGTTTCCTATGGCTACACCTTC	CAISESHVSYGYTF
.	TRBD1	TRBV19	TRBJ2-7	TGTGCCAGTAGTACGGACAGGGGCGCCTACGAGCAGTACTTC	CASSTDRGAYEQYF
.	.	TRBV18	TRBJ1-1	TGTGCCAGCTCACCACCGGAGAACACTGAAGCTTTCTTT	CASSPPENTEAFF
.	TRBD2	TRBV12-5	TRBJ2-1	TGTGCTAGTGCCGCTAGCGGGAGGCCAGGGGGGTACAATGAGCAGTTCTTC	CASAASGRPGGYNEQFF
.	TRBD1	TRBV5-1	TRBJ1-1	TGCGCCAGCAGCTTGGAGGACAGGGGAAGAACTGAAGCTTTCTTT	CASSLEDRGRTEAFF
.	.	TRBV5-1	TRBJ2-1	TGCGCCAGCAGCTTGTCCGGACGCTCCTACAATGAGCAGTTCTTC	CASSLSGRSYNEQFF
.	.	TRBV7-3	TRBJ1-3	TGTGCCAGCAGCCCAACGGGGGCTTTTGGAAACACCATATATTTT	CASSPTGAFGNTIYF
.	TRBD1	TRBV7-9	TRBJ1-2	TGTGCCAGCAGCCCAGGGGGGATTGGCTACACCTTC	CASSPGGIGYTF
.	.	TRBV5-1	TRBJ1-4	TGCGCCAGCAGCTTGTTCGGGCAGCCTAATGAAAAACTGTTTTTT	CASSLFGQPNEKLFF
.	TRBD2	TRBV7-2	TRBJ2-1	TGTGCCAGCAGCTTAGCGGGACTAGCGGGAGAAGAGCAGTTCTTC	CASSLAGLAGEEQFF
.	TRBD1	TRBV5-1	TRBJ1-1	TGCGCCAGCAGCTCGGGACAGGGTTTGAACACTGAAGCTTTCTTT	CASSSGQGLNTEAFF
.	.	TRBV9	TRBJ1-1	TGTGCCAGCAGCGTAGATGCAGGGGTCACTGAAGCTTTCTTT	CASSVDAGVTEAFF
once	TRBD2	TRBV5-6	TRBJ2-1	TGTGCCAGCAGCTACATACAGGGAACCGGGACTAGCGGCTACAATGAGCAGTTCTTC	CASSYIQGTGTSGYNEQFF
.	TRBD1	TRBV29-1	TRBJ1-5	TGCAGCGTAGGGGACAGCCCTAATCAGCCCCAGCATTTT	CSVGDSPNQPQHF
once	TRBD2	TRBV4-2	TRBJ2-5	TGTGCCAGCAGCCAAGGGACTAGCCCCCCAGAGACCCAGTACTTC	CASSQGTSPPETQYF
.	.	TRBV10-3	TRBJ1-3	TGTGCCATCAGTCCCGGCCCCTCTGGAAACACCATATATTTT	CAISPGPSGNTIYF
.	TRBD2	TRBV5-1	TRBJ2-3	TGCGCCAGCAGCTTGGCCCCTAGCGGAGGGGATACGCAGTATTTT	CASSLAPSGGDTQYF
.	.	TRBV4-1	TRBJ1-1	TGCGCCAGCAGCCAAGTATTGGGGACACTTTGGAACACTGAAGCTTTCTTT	CASSQVLGTLWNTEAFF
.	.	TRBV7-2	TRBJ2-2	TGTGCCAGCAGCTTGAGGAGACGGGGCCCTACCGGGGAGCTGTTTTTT	CASSLRRRGPTGELFF
.	.	TRBV18	TRBJ2-7	TGTGCCAGCTCACCACAGGTCAGAAACTACGAGCAGTACTTC	CASSPQVRNYEQYF
.	TRBD2	TRBV9	TRBJ2-3	TGTGCCAGCAGCGTAAGGGATAGCGGGACACGGGCGGCAGATACGCAGTATTTT	CASSVRDSGTRAADTQYF
.	TRBD2	TRBV9	TRBJ2-6	TGTGCCAGCAGCGTGGCTAGCGGGAGAGCCAACGTCCTGACTTTC	CASSVASGRANVLTF
.	TRBD2	TRBV5-5	TRBJ2-3	TGTGCCAGCAGCTTAGGACTAGCGGGAGCGGATACGCAGTATTTT	CASSLGLAGADTQYF